This TCR beta chain was obtained from a study of graft-versus-host responses after intestinal transplantation. Across the study: Transplant recipients had multivisceral, liver-intestinal, or isolated intestinal grafts. Each patient got anti-thymocyte globulin induction, then tacrolimus and steroids for around three years. Broader study findings: Recipient-marrow GvH clones were detected, some having first appeared in ileum or blood. High graft-versus-host to host-versus-graft T cell clonal ratios marked allografts of patients with graft-donor macrochimerism.

This clone has a handful of counts. Antigen: not known. The germline CDR1 and CDR2 sequences are MNHNY and SVGAGI (reference sequence). V was pared by 8 bases and J by 4 bases, with 15 bases between. The length of the CDR3 is 13 residues. The starting material, graft tissue, was processed to release intraepithelial and lamina propria lymphocytes. Generated by immunoSEQ multiplex PCR, the TCRdb table keeps only in-frame clones and is missing some. The sample records about 13,000 clones, about 67% being singletons. The sequencing here drew on ileum tissue, taken 16 days after intestinal transplant. J is TRBJ2-7 and V is TRBV6-6; tentative D call: TRBD2 (5 bases). This receptor was identified in a human patient who received an intestinal transplant, so some T cells may come from the graft donor. The CDR3 nucleotides read TGTGCCAGCGGGAGAAGGGTTGATTACGAGCAGTACTTC. Its translation is CASGRRVDYEQYF.